What follows are 16 T cell receptor beta chains derived from one specimen sequenced in a study of cytomegalovirus exposure and HLA in healthy donors. With 60 Vbeta and 13 Jbeta primers, the PCR was carried out. The assay was immunoSEQ multiplex PCR, and TCRdb's table has in-frame clones only and misses some. This sample yields 100,000 to 150,000 clones, of which over 60% are seen a single time; less than 2% belongs to the top ten. Sequencing input: PBMCs. The receptors derive from a man aged 50 to 59 in good health and CMV-seronegative.

The CDR3 DNA is TGTGCCAGCAGTTTACAGCGGGGGGTCTACGAGCAGTACGTC. It yields the protein CASSLQRGVYEQYV. The chain recombines TRBV28 with TRBJ2-7; the match to TRBD2 covers 9 bases. The CDR3 runs to 14 residues. Losses at the gene ends were 2 bases for V and 3 bases for J; bases not matched to a gene: 2. The germline V gene has CDR1 MDHEN and CDR2 SYDVKM.

V and J are TRBV5-4 and TRBJ2-1, with TRBD2 as a possible D gene (6 bases). V was trimmed by 0 bases and J by 8 bases, leaving 12 bases between them. Germline loops: CDR1 SGHNT, CDR2 YYREEE (reference sequence). The length of the CDR3 is 14 residues. In DNA, the CDR3 is TGTGCCAGCAGCTTGGAAGGTAGCGGATATGAGCAGTTCTTC. Encoded protein: CASSLEGSGYEQFF.

The gene calls are TRBV4-2 and TRBJ1-5; possibly TRBD1 for D (5 bases). The CDR3 extends over 14 amino acids. The germline gives CDR1 LGHNA, CDR2 YNFKEQ. V lost 0 bases, J lost 6 bases, and 9 bases lay in between. CDR3 sequence reads: CASSQERGLQPQHF. In nucleotides, the CDR3 is TGTGCCAGCAGCCAAGAAAGGGGACTTCAGCCCCAGCATTTT.

The chain links TRBV7-3 to TRBJ2-2, with 16 bases identical to TRBD2. This CDR3 contains 20 residues. Germline CDR1 and CDR2: SGHTA and FQGTGA. V was clipped by 5 bases and J by 6 bases; unmatched bases: 15. Here the CDR3 reads CASSAPGLAGGPGSAGELFF. The CDR3 DNA is TGTGCCAGCAGCGCCCCGGGACTAGCGGGGGGGCCGGGGAGCGCCGGGGAGCTGTTTTTT.

This clone was counted only a few times. The chain is built from TRBV6-5 and TRBJ2-2, with D perhaps TRBD2 (6 bases). The CDR3 totals 15 residues. V dropped 0 bases and J dropped 2 bases, with 7 bases sitting between them. Germline CDR1 is MNHEY and CDR2 is SVGAGI. The CDR3 spells CASSYSGGNTGELFF. Here the CDR3 DNA reads TGTGCCAGCAGTTACTCCGGGGGTAACACCGGGGAGCTGTTTTTT.

The chain joins TRBV14 to TRBJ2-3, with 8 positions matching TRBD2. The CDR3 is 17 amino acids. J gave up 1 base and V 1 base, and 7 bases lay outside the gene matches. The germline V gene has CDR1 SGHDN and CDR2 FVKESK. CDR3 DNA: TGTGCCAGCAGCCAAGCGGGAGGGGCGTTCGGCACAGATACGCAGTATTTT. Translating gives CASSQAGGAFGTDTQYF.

The chain employs TRBV5-1 and TRBJ1-3; the match to TRBD1 covers 11 bases. Germline-derived CDR1 and CDR2 are SGHRS and YFSETQ. With V trimmed by 3 bases and J by 2 bases, 4 bases remained unmatched. The CDR3 length is 16 residues. This chain's CDR3 is CASSSGTGGTGNTIYF. The DNA for the CDR3 is TGCGCCAGCAGCTCCGGGACAGGGGGGACTGGAAACACCATATATTTT. Full variable domain (missing parts from reference TRBV5-1 and TRBJ1-3): KAGVTQTPRYLIKTRGQQVTLSCSPISGHRSVSWYQQTPGQGLQFLFEYFSETQRNKGNFPGRFSGRQFSNSRSEMNVSTLELGDSALYLCASSSGTGGTGNTIYFGEGSWLTVV.

J is TRBJ2-1 and V is TRBV2; 8 bases line up with TRBD1. Trimming took 6 bases from V and 4 from J; bases not matched to a gene: 8. This CDR3 spans 15 amino acids. The V gene's germline CDR1 is SNHLY and CDR2 FYNNEI. The CDR3 loop reads CASRETGGGYNEQFF. For the CDR3, the DNA is TGTGCCAGCAGGGAAACAGGGGGAGGATACAATGAGCAGTTCTTC.

The chain carries TRBV11-2 and TRBJ2-5, with D perhaps matching TRBD2 (5 bases). Trimming took 1 base from V and 2 from J, leaving 8 bases between them. Germline values: CDR1 SGHAT, CDR2 FQNNGV. This CDR3 has 14 residues. This CDR3 reads CASSLGPGQETQYF. CDR3 bases: TGTGCCAGCAGCTTAGGTCCGGGACAAGAGACCCAGTACTTC.

This clone was recorded only once. V is TRBV27 and J is TRBJ1-5; 8 bases map to TRBD1. The V segment lost 5 bases and the J segment 6 bases; nucleotides outside the gene matches: 9. CDR3 size: 15 residues. Looked up from germline, CDR1 is MNHEY and CDR2 is SMNVEV (reference sequence). CDR3 nucleotide sequence: TGTGCCAGCAGTCCAGGGACAGGCTCGAGTCAGCCCCAGCATTTT. It translates to CASSPGTGSSQPQHF.

This clone was detected only a few times. The chain employs TRBV15 and TRBJ2-5; the D is unclear. This CDR3 region has 13 residues. V shed 1 base and J shed 4 bases, with 7 bases lying between them. Germline CDR1 reads LNHNV; CDR2 reads YYDKDF (reference sequence). The DNA for the CDR3 is TGTGCCACCAGCAGAGCTTTGGCAGAGACCCAGTACTTC. Protein sequence: CATSRALAETQYF.

V usage is TRBV11-1 and J usage is TRBJ1-2, with a possible D match to TRBD1 (5 bases). Germline CDR1 and CDR2: SGHAT and FQDESV (reference sequence). With 4 bases removed from V and 0 bases from J, the gap between germline ends came to 9 bases. The length of the CDR3 is 14 residues. The CDR3 DNA sequence: TGTGCCAGCAGCTCCCGACAGCCTAACTATGGCTACACCTTC. It encodes CASSSRQPNYGYTF.

The table lists this clone with a count of one. The chain employs TRBV9 and TRBJ2-7; D gene ambiguous. This CDR3 region has 13 residues. Germline CDR1 is SGDLS and CDR2 is YYNGEE. The V end lost 0 bases, the J end lost 5 bases, and 9 bases lay between the germline ends. CDR3 residues: CASSVASDDEQYF. Written as DNA, the CDR3 is TGTGCCAGCAGCGTAGCCAGTGATGACGAGCAGTACTTC.

CDR3 bases: TGTGCCAGCAGCTCCCGCAATAGCTCTGGGGCCAACGTCCTGACTTTC. Its protein product is CASSSRNSSGANVLTF. V is TRBV7-9 and J is TRBJ2-6; no definite D call. Per the germline V gene, CDR1 is SEHNR and CDR2 is FQNEAQ (reference sequence). The CDR3 has 16 amino acids. The ends were cut back, 4 bases at V and 0 bases at J, with 10 bases in the middle.

The sample holds a few counts of this clone. The rearrangement uses TRBV2 and TRBJ2-7; possibly TRBD2 for D (7 bases). The germline V gene has CDR1 SNHLY and CDR2 FYNNEI. The CDR3 totals 15 residues. Trimming removed 6 bases at V and 4 bases at J, with 19 bases between. The CDR3 DNA reads as TGTGCCAGCAGGGGTTATGGGGGGGCCCCATACGAGCAGTACTTC. It specifies CASRGYGGAPYEQYF.

This clone was picked up one time. This sequence joins TRBV30 and TRBJ2-3, with D perhaps TRBD2 (6 bases). The germline V gene encodes CDR1 GTSNPN and CDR2 SVGIG (reference sequence). The CDR3 is 16 amino acids. V was trimmed by 3 bases and J by 4 bases, leaving 20 bases between them. The CDR3 coding sequence is TGTGCCTGGAGCCAAAAGGGTCCACGCGGGGCAGATACGCAGTATTTT. Amino acids: CAWSQKGPRGADTQYF.